Sequencing of this T cell receptor beta chain was carried out in a study of T cell repertoires in cytomegalovirus infection. Germline assignment: CDR1 ENHRY and CDR2 SYGVKD. This CDR3 region has 14 residues. V shed 10 bases and J shed 0 bases, with 14 bases lying between them. TCRdb re-called the reads with MiXCR, one entry per CDR3 protein. In the table there are 75,000 to 100,000 distinct CDR3 sequences, approximately 30% of which are singletons. This clonotype was recorded many times. Its antigen is unidentified. This receptor was taken from a human donor in good health (CMV status not recorded). Some clones in this sample may be carry-over from other donors' samples. The chain has TRBV10-3 and TRBJ2-3; either TRBD1 or TRBD2 may supply D (5 bases each). This sample comprised CD8+ T cells from cultured PBMCs, obtained from culture after CMV antigen stimulation. CDR3 bases: TGTGCCACGCATCGAGGGGCAAGCACAGATACGCAGTATTTT. Its translation is CATHRGASTDTQYF.